The clone carrying this T cell receptor beta chain has more than one count but fewer than ten. The antigen is undetermined. The data originate from a study of identical twins. Whole-study results and caveats: Part of the zero-insertion signal could reflect confounding by invariant MAIT and iNKT cells.

Using its own MiXCR run on the 5' RACE reads, TCRdb lists one record per CDR3 protein. The sample includes under 350,000 distinct CDR3 sequences, around 9.7% seen only once; the top ten take 7% to 8.5%. The length of the CDR3 is 16 residues. V lost 2 bases and J 4 bases, leaving 14 bases between the germline ends. Germline V gives CDR1 LGHNA, CDR2 YNFKEQ. Healthy Caucasians, and only they, were the donors. The data also belong to a second study, concerning yellow fever vaccine responses in identical twins.

The chain links TRBV4-2 to TRBJ2-2; D gene unclear. The sequence was collected from a woman aged 18-29 years in good health. Sequencing used CD8+ T cells sorted from blood. CDR3 amino acids: CASSQRTGGSTGELFF. In nucleotides, the CDR3 is TGTGCCAGCAGCCAAAGGACGGGCGGATCCACCGGGGAGCTGTTTTTT.